The sequence of this TCR beta chain was determined in a study of OX40 agonist ivuxolimab in advanced cancers. Regarding the study as a whole: Dose levels from 0.1 to 3.0 mg/kg saw CD4+ and CD8+ blood T cells expand clonally by week 6.

The germline V gene encodes CDR1 SNHLY and CDR2 FYNNEI. V lost 7 bases, J lost 4 bases, and 16 bases lay in between. The CDR3 has 14 amino acids. Clones were read by immunoSEQ multiplex PCR, and TCRdb kept only the in-frame ones, dropping some. The table records tens of thousands of clones, 83% of them present only once. There are a few counts of this clone. The antigen remains unidentified. The J gene is TRBJ1-1, the V gene TRBV2; D gene uncertain. This receptor was taken from an adult with an advanced solid tumor such as melanoma, head and neck, liver or kidney cancer. Sequenced material: CD4+ or CD8+ T cells sorted from blood, taken in a trial of the OX40 agonist ivuxolimab. CDR3 amino acids: CASIQRFRSTEAFF. For the CDR3, the DNA is TGTGCCAGCATACAAAGGTTTCGGTCCACTGAAGCTTTCTTT.